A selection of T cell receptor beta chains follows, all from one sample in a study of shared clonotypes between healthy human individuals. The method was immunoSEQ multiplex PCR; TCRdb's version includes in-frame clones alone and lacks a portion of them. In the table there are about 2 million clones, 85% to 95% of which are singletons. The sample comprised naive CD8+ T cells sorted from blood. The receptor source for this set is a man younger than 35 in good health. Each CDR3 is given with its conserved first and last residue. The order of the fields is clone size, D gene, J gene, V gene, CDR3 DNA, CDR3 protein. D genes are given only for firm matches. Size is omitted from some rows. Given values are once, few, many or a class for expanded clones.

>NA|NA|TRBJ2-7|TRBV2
TGTGCCAGCAAGGGTGGGAAATCCTCCTACGAGCAGTACTTC
CASKGGKSSYEQYF
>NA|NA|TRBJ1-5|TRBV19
TGTGCCAGTAGTGATCTGGACGGTATCAATCAGCCCCAGCATTTT
CASSDLDGINQPQHF
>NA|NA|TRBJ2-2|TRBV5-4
TGTGCCAGCAGCCCCCTTGCAGGCACCGGGGAGCTGTTTTTT
CASSPLAGTGELFF
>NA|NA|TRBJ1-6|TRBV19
TGTGCCAGTAGCGACAGTTTGAGCTCCTATAATTCACCCCTCCACTTT
CASSDSLSSYNSPLHF
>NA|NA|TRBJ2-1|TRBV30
TGTGCCTGGAGTGTACAGGGAGAGCAGTTCTTC
CAWSVQGEQFF
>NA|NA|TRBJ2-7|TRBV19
TGTGCCAGTAGTAGACTCTTTCAGGGGTTGTTTTCGTACGAGCAGTACTTC
CASSRLFQGLFSYEQYF
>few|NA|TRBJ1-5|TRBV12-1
TGTGCCAGCAGCGCCAGGGCCCCGGAGGGGCAGCCCCAGCATTTT
CASSARAPEGQPQHF
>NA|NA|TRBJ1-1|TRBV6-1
TGTGCCACCAGACAGGAGTACAACACTGAAGCTTTCTTT
CATRQEYNTEAFF
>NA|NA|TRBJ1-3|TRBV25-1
TGTGCCAGCAGTGATTTCCTGACTGGAAACACCATATATTTT
CASSDFLTGNTIYF
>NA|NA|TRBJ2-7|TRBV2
TGTGCCAGCAGTGGTCAAACCTACGAGCAGTACTTC
CASSGQTYEQYF
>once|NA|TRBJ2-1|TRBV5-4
TGTGCCAGCAGCCCGAAGGGGGGGGGCTTGCCGAATGAGCAGTTCTTC
CASSPKGGGLPNEQFF
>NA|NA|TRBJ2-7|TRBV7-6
TGTGCCAGCAGCCTGCGGACGGATCACTACGAGCAGTACTTC
CASSLRTDHYEQYF
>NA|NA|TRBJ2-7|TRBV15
TGTGCCACCAGCACCCCCTGGGACTGGGTAAATAGCGAGCAGTACTTC
CATSTPWDWVNSEQYF
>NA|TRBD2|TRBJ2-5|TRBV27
TGTGCCAGCACCACTGGGGGAGGGCTCCAAGAGACCCAGTACTTC
CASTTGGGLQETQYF
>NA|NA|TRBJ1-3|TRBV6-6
TGTGCCAGCAGGTCACCCCCCTGGGGCTCTGGAAACACCATATATTTT
CASRSPPWGSGNTIYF
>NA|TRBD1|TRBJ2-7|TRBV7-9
TGTGCCAGCAGCTTTGGACAGGGAAGGCTATACGAGCAGTACTTC
CASSFGQGRLYEQYF
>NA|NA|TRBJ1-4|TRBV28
TGTGCCAGCAGTTTATATGAAGATCTTCATGAAAAACTGTTTTTT
CASSLYEDLHEKLFF
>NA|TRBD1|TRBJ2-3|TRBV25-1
TGTGCCAGCAGTGAATATGTACAGGGGTTCACAGATACGCAGTATTTT
CASSEYVQGFTDTQYF
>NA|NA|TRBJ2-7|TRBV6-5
TGTGCCAGCACCACGGGGGACGAGCAGTACTTC
CASTTGDEQYF
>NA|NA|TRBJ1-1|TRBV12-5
TGTGCTAGTGGTTTGGGGGTGAACACTGAAGCTTTCTTT
CASGLGVNTEAFF
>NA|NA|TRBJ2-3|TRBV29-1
TGCAGCGTTACCGAGGGACATTGGCCCCTAGATACGCAGTATTTT
CSVTEGHWPLDTQYF
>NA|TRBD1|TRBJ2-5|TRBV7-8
TGTGCCAGCAGCTTATTGGAGCGGGCTAGTGGGACAGGAGAGACCCAGTACTTC
CASSLLERASGTGETQYF
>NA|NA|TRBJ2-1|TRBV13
TGTGCCAGCAGCGCCCCAGCGCCGTCCTACAATGAGCAGTTCTTC
CASSAPAPSYNEQFF
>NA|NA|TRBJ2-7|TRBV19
TGTGCCAGTAGTATAACCGGCCTCTACGAGCAGTACTTC
CASSITGLYEQYF
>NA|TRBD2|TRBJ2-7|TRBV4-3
TGCGCCAGCAGCCAAGATGAGCTAGCGGGAGCGATGTACTTC
CASSQDELAGAMYF
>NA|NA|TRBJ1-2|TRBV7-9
TGTGCCAGCAGCTTAGCGATAGGGCTTGGCTACACCTTC
CASSLAIGLGYTF
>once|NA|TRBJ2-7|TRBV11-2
TGTGCCAGCGACGATTCGGGCTCGGGTTTTTCCTACGAGCAGTACTTC
CASDDSGSGFSYEQYF
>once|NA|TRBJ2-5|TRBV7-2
TGTGCCAGCAGCTCCCCCCCAGAGACCCAGTACTTC
CASSSPPETQYF
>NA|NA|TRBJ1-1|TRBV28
TGTGCCAGCAGTTGGGGGGGTACGGCTGAAGCTTTCTTT
CASSWGGTAEAFF
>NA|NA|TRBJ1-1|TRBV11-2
TGTGCCAGCAGCTCCCCGACAGGAAGAAACACTGAAGCTTTCTTT
CASSSPTGRNTEAFF
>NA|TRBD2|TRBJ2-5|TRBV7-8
TGTGCCAGCAGCTCACTACCGGGACTAGAGTTGGAGACCCAGTACTTC
CASSSLPGLELETQYF
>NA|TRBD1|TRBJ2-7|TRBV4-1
TGCGCCAGCAGCCAAAATGTCCCGGGACAGGGGGCGGGAGGGGGTGAGCAGTACTTC
CASSQNVPGQGAGGGEQYF
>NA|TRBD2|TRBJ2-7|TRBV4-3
TGCGCCAGCAGCCAAGAAGGGTCGGGAGGGTATGACGAGCAGTACTTC
CASSQEGSGGYDEQYF
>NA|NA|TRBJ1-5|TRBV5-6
TGTGCCAGCAGCTCCTACGACGGTAATCAGCCCCAGCATTTT
CASSSYDGNQPQHF
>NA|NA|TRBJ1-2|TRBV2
TGTGCCAGAGGGACGGCCTTCTATGGCTACACCTTC
CARGTAFYGYTF
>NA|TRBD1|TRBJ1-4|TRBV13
TGTGCCAGCAGCGAAGGACAGGGAAATGAAAAACTGTTTTTT
CASSEGQGNEKLFF
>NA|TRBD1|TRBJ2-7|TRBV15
TGTGCCACCAGCATGACAGGGGAGGAGCAGTACTTC
CATSMTGEEQYF
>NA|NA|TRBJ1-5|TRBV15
TGTGCCACCAGCAGAGATCTCGGAAGCAATCAGCCCCAGCATTTT
CATSRDLGSNQPQHF
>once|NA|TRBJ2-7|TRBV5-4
TGTGCCAGCAGCTTGACGGAGGGCAGGGACTACGAGCAGTACTTC
CASSLTEGRDYEQYF
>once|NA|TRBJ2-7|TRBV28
TGTGCCAGCAGTTTATCCCCTTCGTACGAGCAGTACTTC
CASSLSPSYEQYF
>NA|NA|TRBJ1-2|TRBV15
TGTGCCACCAGCAGAGATCTGGACATCCTGCCCAATTATGGCTACACCTTC
CATSRDLDILPNYGYTF
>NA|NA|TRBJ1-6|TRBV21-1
TGTGCCAGCAACTCCGGGACAGGGGGCAATAATTCACCCCTCCACTTT
CASNSGTGGNNSPLHF
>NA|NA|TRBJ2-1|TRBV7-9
TGTGCCAGCAGCTTAGGACTAGGAGTCGATGAGCAGTTCTTC
CASSLGLGVDEQFF
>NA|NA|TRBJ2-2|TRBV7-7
TGTGCTAGCAGCTTAGAGGCGTTCACCGGGGAGCTGTTTTTT
CASSLEAFTGELFF
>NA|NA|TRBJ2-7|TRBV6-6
TGTGCCAGCAGCCAGACGGGCTACGAGCAGTACTTC
CASSQTGYEQYF
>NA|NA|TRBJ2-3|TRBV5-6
TGTGCCAGCAGCAACGGAATCCTACCCGGAGATACGCAGTATTTT
CASSNGILPGDTQYF
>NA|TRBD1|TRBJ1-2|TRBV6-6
TGTGCCAGCAGTACAGGGGATGGCTACACCTTC
CASSTGDGYTF
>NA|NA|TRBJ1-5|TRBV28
TGTGCCAGCAGTCTGACGGTTAGCAATCAGCCCCAGCATTTT
CASSLTVSNQPQHF
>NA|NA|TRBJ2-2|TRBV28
TGTGCCAGCAGCCCCCACGACACCTACGCGAACACCGGGGAGCTGTTTTTT
CASSPHDTYANTGELFF